This T cell receptor (beta chain) emerged from a study of beta chain features in type 1 diabetes. The study's findings and limits: In these data, an HLA type influence on TCRB rearrangement remained unresolved.

Expressed TCRB transcripts were sequenced because the entire RNA isolate underwent reverse transcription. Assay used: immunoSEQ multiplex PCR; TCRdb lists only in-frame clones, some missing. This sample yields 390,000 or so clones, of which about 15% are seen a single time; approximately 0.035% belongs to the top ten. The CDR3 is made up of 15 amino acids. Germline loops: CDR1 MGHDK, CDR2 SYGVNS. V was trimmed by 2 bases and J by 5 bases, leaving 12 bases between them. This clone was detected only a few times. The antigen is undetermined. Averaging approximately 0.11 L, one heparinised blood draw was given by each donor. Staining for CD45RO/CCR7/CD25/CD127/CD95/CD27 allowed sorting of CD4+ naive, central memory, regulatory and stem cell-like memory cells.

The sample comprised naive CD4+ T cells from blood. This clonotype was obtained from a man under 40 in good health. The gene calls are TRBV25-1 and TRBJ1-4; no definite D call. The CDR3 protein is CASSETDGGNEKLFF. The CDR3 coding sequence is TGTGCCAGCAGTGAAACGGACGGAGGAAATGAAAAACTGTTTTTT.